A single sample gave rise to the 6 T cell receptor beta chains below, sequenced in a study of blood T cell repertoires in COVID-19. The assay was immunoSEQ multiplex PCR, and TCRdb's table has in-frame clones only and misses some. The sample carries approximately 200,000 clones, roughly 84% recorded once. Sequenced material: peripheral blood. Source of these receptors: a woman aged 60-75 years who had recovered from COVID-19.

This chain connects TRBV11-2 to TRBJ2-1; TRBD2 matches at 9 bases. CDR1 is SGHAT, CDR2 FQNNGV, per germline. The CDR3 covers 15 residues. Trimming took 3 bases from V and 5 from J; bases not matched to a gene: 5. The CDR3 reads CASSFQAGGNNEQFF. The DNA of the CDR3 is TGTGCCAGCAGCTTCCAGGCGGGGGGGAACAATGAGCAGTTCTTC. Drawing the rest from reference TRBV11-2 and TRBJ2-1, the complete variable domain is EAGVAQSPRYKIIEKRQSVAFWCNPISGHATLYWYQQILGQGPKLLIQFQNNGVVDDSQLPKDRFSAERLKGVDSTLKIQPAKLEDSAVYLCASSFQAGGNNEQFFGPGTRLTVL.

The chain is built from TRBV3-1 (or the pseudogene TRBV3-2) and TRBJ1-1; D ambiguous. Germline values: CDR1 LGHDT, CDR2 YNNKEL (reference sequence). With 3 bases removed from V and 8 bases from J, the gap between germline ends came to 13 bases. This CDR3 has 13 residues. The CDR3 DNA follows: TGTGCCAGCAGCCATGAGGCCCGCCGCGAAGCTTTCTTT. It specifies CASSHEARREAFF.

The chain couples TRBV7-2 to TRBJ1-1, with D unresolved. The CDR3 sequence is 13 residues long. CDR1 and CDR2 (germline): SGHTA, FQGNSA. V was shortened by 6 bases and J by 1 base, with 9 bases between the two germline ends. In nucleotides, the CDR3 is TGTGCCAGCAGACAATTACGGAACACTGAAGCTTTCTTT. Its protein product is CASRQLRNTEAFF.

The V and J genes are TRBV7-9 and TRBJ2-1, with 12 bases aligning to TRBD2. Germline loops: CDR1 SEHNR, CDR2 FQNEAQ (reference sequence). V shed 5 bases and J 6 bases; nucleotides not matched to a gene: 11. The CDR3 runs 17 residues. CDR3 region: CASSPRASGGASNEQFF. The CDR3 DNA reads as TGTGCCAGCAGCCCAAGGGCTAGCGGGGGGGCCTCCAATGAGCAGTTCTTC.

The rearrangement uses TRBV7-6 and TRBJ2-7; D perhaps matches TRBD2 (5 bases). Trimming took 2 bases from V and 3 from J, leaving 8 bases between them. Germline CDR1 is SGHVS and CDR2 is FNYEAQ. This CDR3 is built from 13 residues. The CDR3 loop is CASSLHRGYEQYF. The CDR3 DNA sequence: TGTGCCAGCAGCTTACATCGGGGCTACGAGCAGTACTTC.

V and J are TRBV3-1 (or the pseudogene TRBV3-2) and TRBJ1-2; D call uncertain. The CDR3 has 11 amino acids. The germline V and J ends were trimmed by 2 bases and 8 bases, with 6 bases remaining between them. Germline lookup yields CDR1 LGHDT and CDR2 YNNKEL (reference sequence). CDR3 residues: CASSQPGGYTF. CDR3 in DNA: TGTGCCAGCAGCCAACCGGGGGGCTACACCTTC.